The rows below give T cell receptor beta chains drawn from one sample of a study of cytomegalovirus exposure and HLA in healthy donors. Sequencing used immunoSEQ multiplex PCR; TCRdb keeps in-frame clones, though not all of them. The repertoire holds about 110,000 clones, with roughly three quarters as singletons. The sample taken for sequencing was PBMCs. These TCRs come from a woman in her fifties or sixties in good health and CMV-seropositive. The CDR3 runs from the conserved cysteine through the conserved F or W. Fields, in order: D gene, clone size, V gene, J gene, CDR3 DNA, CDR3 protein. The D gene is left open where the match is weak. Part of the rows lack a size; the others show once, few, many or a class for expanded clones.

D gene: NA
clone size: NA
V gene: TRBV5-4
J gene: TRBJ1-1
CDR3 DNA: TGTGCCAGCAGCTTGGCGTCCGGGGGTGGGGGGAACACTGAAGCTTTCTTT
CDR3 protein: CASSLASGGGGNTEAFF

D gene: NA
clone size: NA
V gene: TRBV6-6
J gene: TRBJ1-1
CDR3 DNA: TGTGCCAGCAGTTTGCGACAGGCTGAAGCTTTCTTT
CDR3 protein: CASSLRQAEAFF

D gene: NA
clone size: few
V gene: TRBV4-3
J gene: TRBJ2-1
CDR3 DNA: TGCGCCAGCAGCCAAGGAGGAGGGTCCTACAATGAGCAGTTCTTC
CDR3 protein: CASSQGGGSYNEQFF

D gene: NA
clone size: NA
V gene: TRBV27
J gene: TRBJ2-5
CDR3 DNA: TGTGCCAGCAGTTCCGGTTCGGCCATGGAGAGCCAGTACTTC
CDR3 protein: CASSSGSAMESQYF

D gene: TRBD1
clone size: few
V gene: TRBV5-4
J gene: TRBJ1-1
CDR3 DNA: TGTGCCAGCAGCTCCAAGACCGGGACAGGAGGCACTGAAGCTTTCTTT
CDR3 protein: CASSSKTGTGGTEAFF

D gene: TRBD2
clone size: NA
V gene: TRBV5-1
J gene: TRBJ2-1
CDR3 DNA: TGCGCCAGCAGGACTAGCGGGTACTACAATGAGCAGTTCTTC
CDR3 protein: CASRTSGYYNEQFF

D gene: TRBD1
clone size: NA
V gene: TRBV7-6
J gene: TRBJ2-5
CDR3 DNA: TGTGCCAGCAGAACAACAGGGGACGTTGGGACCCAGTACTTC
CDR3 protein: CASRTTGDVGTQYF

D gene: TRBD1
clone size: NA
V gene: TRBV2
J gene: TRBJ2-7
CDR3 DNA: TGTGCCAGCAGTTATCGACAGGGGGCCTACGAGCAGTACTTC
CDR3 protein: CASSYRQGAYEQYF

D gene: TRBD2
clone size: NA
V gene: TRBV5-1
J gene: TRBJ2-2
CDR3 DNA: TGCGCCAGCAGCTTTTTAACCTTTAGCGGGTCGAACACCGGGGAGCTGTTTTTT
CDR3 protein: CASSFLTFSGSNTGELFF

D gene: NA
clone size: NA
V gene: TRBV4-1
J gene: TRBJ2-5
CDR3 DNA: TGCGCCAGCAGCCGACTCCACCGGGAGACCCAGTACTTC
CDR3 protein: CASSRLHRETQYF

D gene: NA
clone size: NA
V gene: TRBV29-1
J gene: TRBJ1-2
CDR3 DNA: TGCAGCGTGGTCTACAGGGCAGGCTACACCTTC
CDR3 protein: CSVVYRAGYTF

D gene: TRBD2
clone size: NA
V gene: TRBV7-9
J gene: TRBJ2-7
CDR3 DNA: TGTTCCAGCACCACGGGGGGGGTGCGGTCCCCCGGCGAGCAGTACTTC
CDR3 protein: CSSTTGGVRSPGEQYF

D gene: NA
clone size: NA
V gene: TRBV4-3
J gene: TRBJ2-4
CDR3 DNA: TGCGCCAGCATTCAGATTGTAGCCAAAAACATTCAGTACTTC
CDR3 protein: CASIQIVAKNIQYF

D gene: NA
clone size: NA
V gene: TRBV6-1
J gene: TRBJ2-6
CDR3 DNA: TGTGCCAGCAGTCAATCAGGGCCTGGGGCCAACGTCCTGACTTTC
CDR3 protein: CASSQSGPGANVLTF

D gene: TRBD1
clone size: NA
V gene: TRBV6-5
J gene: TRBJ2-1
CDR3 DNA: TGTGCCAGCAGTTACTCGGGACAGCCCTACAATGAGCAGTTCTTC
CDR3 protein: CASSYSGQPYNEQFF

D gene: TRBD1
clone size: NA
V gene: TRBV28
J gene: TRBJ2-1
CDR3 DNA: TGTGCCAGCCAAGTACAGGGGGAGTGGGATGAGCAGTTCTTC
CDR3 protein: CASQVQGEWDEQFF

D gene: TRBD1
clone size: NA
V gene: TRBV2
J gene: TRBJ1-6
CDR3 DNA: TGTGCCAGCACGGTAGAAGGGGGCAGGGATTCACCCCTCCACTTT
CDR3 protein: CASTVEGGRDSPLHF

D gene: NA
clone size: NA
V gene: TRBV4-1
J gene: TRBJ1-4
CDR3 DNA: TGCGCCAGCAGCGGAGGCCCCCTGGGGGCGGGAGCAACTAATGAAAAACTGTTTTTT
CDR3 protein: CASSGGPLGAGATNEKLFF

D gene: NA
clone size: NA
V gene: TRBV7-8
J gene: TRBJ2-2
CDR3 DNA: TGTGCCAGCAGCCGATGGAGATATGGGGAGCTGTTTTTT
CDR3 protein: CASSRWRYGELFF

D gene: TRBD2
clone size: NA
V gene: TRBV5-5
J gene: TRBJ2-7
CDR3 DNA: TGTGCCAGCAGCCCGGGGAGGGCCAGGTACGAGCAGTACTTC
CDR3 protein: CASSPGRARYEQYF

D gene: NA
clone size: NA
V gene: TRBV9
J gene: TRBJ2-3
CDR3 DNA: TGTGCCAGCAGCGGGGGAGGAGTGACAGATACGCAGTATTTT
CDR3 protein: CASSGGGVTDTQYF

D gene: TRBD1
clone size: NA
V gene: TRBV2
J gene: TRBJ2-6
CDR3 DNA: TGTGCCAGCAGTGAAGCGGGGCAGGGGGCTTTTGGGGCCAACGGCCTGACTTTC
CDR3 protein: CASSEAGQGAFGANGLTF

D gene: NA
clone size: NA
V gene: TRBV7-9
J gene: TRBJ1-1
CDR3 DNA: TGTGCCAGCAGCTTCGATGCAGGGGTAACCACTGAAGCTTTCTTT
CDR3 protein: CASSFDAGVTTEAFF

D gene: TRBD1
clone size: NA
V gene: TRBV5-1
J gene: TRBJ1-2
CDR3 DNA: TGCGCCAGCAGCCCGGACAGGGGTTATGGCTACACCTTC
CDR3 protein: CASSPDRGYGYTF

D gene: TRBD2
clone size: NA
V gene: TRBV11-2
J gene: TRBJ2-2
CDR3 DNA: TGTGCCAGCAGGACCCCGGGACTAGCGGGAGGGGCCGGGGAGCTGTTTTTT
CDR3 protein: CASRTPGLAGGAGELFF

D gene: TRBD1
clone size: few
V gene: TRBV11-3
J gene: TRBJ2-3
CDR3 DNA: TGTGCCAGCAGCCTCGGGGACAGGGGTGCAGATACGCAGTATTTT
CDR3 protein: CASSLGDRGADTQYF

D gene: TRBD2
clone size: NA
V gene: TRBV7-9
J gene: TRBJ2-7
CDR3 DNA: TGTTCCAGCAGCCCCCGGAGTAGCGGGAGTTCCGAGCAGTACTTC
CDR3 protein: CSSSPRSSGSSEQYF

D gene: TRBD1
clone size: NA
V gene: TRBV25-1
J gene: TRBJ2-4
CDR3 DNA: TGTGCCAGCAGCTTAGGGGGCTCGGACATTCAGTACTTC
CDR3 protein: CASSLGGSDIQYF

D gene: TRBD2
clone size: NA
V gene: TRBV7-3
J gene: TRBJ2-4
CDR3 DNA: TGTGCCAGCAGTTACGGCGCGGGAGGCAAAAACATTCAGTACTTC
CDR3 protein: CASSYGAGGKNIQYF

D gene: NA
clone size: NA
V gene: TRBV6-1
J gene: TRBJ1-4
CDR3 DNA: TGTGCCAGCAGCCCCGAGGGTGGGGTCCCCGGGGAACTGTTTTTT
CDR3 protein: CASSPEGGVPGELFF

D gene: NA
clone size: NA
V gene: TRBV9
J gene: TRBJ1-6
CDR3 DNA: TGTGCCAGCAGCCCCACGCCGACAGATAATTCACCCCTCCACTTT
CDR3 protein: CASSPTPTDNSPLHF

D gene: NA
clone size: NA
V gene: TRBV7-9
J gene: TRBJ2-5
CDR3 DNA: TGTGCCAGCAGCTTAGCGATGGGCTTTCAAGAGACCCAGTACTTC
CDR3 protein: CASSLAMGFQETQYF

D gene: NA
clone size: NA
V gene: TRBV6-6
J gene: TRBJ2-3
CDR3 DNA: TGTGCCAGCAGTGGCTCTTCTAGCACAGATACGCAGTATTTT
CDR3 protein: CASSGSSSTDTQYF

D gene: NA
clone size: NA
V gene: TRBV5-5
J gene: TRBJ1-2
CDR3 DNA: TGTGCCAGCAGCTTGGGGGCACAGGACTATGGCTACACCTTC
CDR3 protein: CASSLGAQDYGYTF

D gene: NA
clone size: NA
V gene: TRBV7-3
J gene: TRBJ2-2
CDR3 DNA: TGTGCCAGCAGCTTAGTGGGTGGGAGCGGACCAAACACCGGGGAGCTGTTTTTT
CDR3 protein: CASSLVGGSGPNTGELFF

D gene: NA
clone size: NA
V gene: TRBV18
J gene: TRBJ2-5
CDR3 DNA: TGTGCCAGCTCCCAGAGGACTACACAAGAGACCCAGTACTTC
CDR3 protein: CASSQRTTQETQYF

D gene: TRBD2
clone size: NA
V gene: TRBV4-1
J gene: TRBJ2-2
CDR3 DNA: TGCGCCAGCAGCCAAGGGGGACTAGCGGAAAACACCGGGGAGCTGTTTTTT
CDR3 protein: CASSQGGLAENTGELFF

D gene: NA
clone size: once
V gene: TRBV5-4
J gene: TRBJ1-2
CDR3 DNA: TGTGCCAGCAGTGGCTGGCCTACAGGGAACTATGGCTACACCTTC
CDR3 protein: CASSGWPTGNYGYTF

D gene: TRBD2
clone size: NA
V gene: TRBV4-2
J gene: TRBJ2-5
CDR3 DNA: TGTGCCAGCAGCCAAATTTTCGGGGGGGATGGGGAGACCCAGTACTTC
CDR3 protein: CASSQIFGGDGETQYF

D gene: TRBD2
clone size: once
V gene: TRBV2
J gene: TRBJ2-5
CDR3 DNA: TGTGCCAGCACCAGCGGTGTTGCGGGGGGCAAGGAGACCCAGTACTTC
CDR3 protein: CASTSGVAGGKETQYF

D gene: TRBD1
clone size: NA
V gene: TRBV5-5
J gene: TRBJ2-7
CDR3 DNA: TGTGCCAGCAGCTCCCGGACAGGGGGCTACGAGCAGTACTTC
CDR3 protein: CASSSRTGGYEQYF

D gene: TRBD2
clone size: NA
V gene: TRBV5-1
J gene: TRBJ2-2
CDR3 DNA: TGCGCCAGCTCCGGACTAGCAGGGGAAGCCGGGGAGCTGTTTTTT
CDR3 protein: CASSGLAGEAGELFF

D gene: NA
clone size: few
V gene: TRBV7-9
J gene: TRBJ1-1
CDR3 DNA: TGTGCCAGCAGCCTGGGGGCGGCGAACACTGAAGCTTTCTTT
CDR3 protein: CASSLGAANTEAFF

D gene: TRBD1
clone size: NA
V gene: TRBV2
J gene: TRBJ2-7
CDR3 DNA: TGTGCCAGCAGCCCCCGCAGGGGGATGTTCGAGCAGTACTTC
CDR3 protein: CASSPRRGMFEQYF

D gene: TRBD2
clone size: NA
V gene: TRBV2
J gene: TRBJ2-1
CDR3 DNA: TGTGCCAGCAGATTAGCGGGAGATGTTGAGCAGTTCTTC
CDR3 protein: CASRLAGDVEQFF

D gene: TRBD1
clone size: NA
V gene: TRBV5-1
J gene: TRBJ1-3
CDR3 DNA: TGCGCCAGCAGCCTCGGGACAGACTCTGGAAACACCATATATTTT
CDR3 protein: CASSLGTDSGNTIYF

D gene: NA
clone size: few
V gene: TRBV29-1
J gene: TRBJ2-1
CDR3 DNA: TGCAGCGTTGATGGGGGCCAAGGGTACAATGAGCAGTTCTTC
CDR3 protein: CSVDGGQGYNEQFF

D gene: TRBD1
clone size: once
V gene: TRBV6-5
J gene: TRBJ1-1
CDR3 DNA: TGTGCCAGCATTCGGACAGGCCACACTGAAGCTTTCTTT
CDR3 protein: CASIRTGHTEAFF

D gene: TRBD1
clone size: NA
V gene: TRBV4-3
J gene: TRBJ1-2
CDR3 DNA: TGCGCCAGCAGCCAACCGGACAGGGGGCTCGGCTACACCTTC
CDR3 protein: CASSQPDRGLGYTF

D gene: NA
clone size: NA
V gene: TRBV7-9
J gene: TRBJ2-3
CDR3 DNA: TGTGCCAGCAGCTCCAGGGGAAAGACAGATACGCAGTATTTT
CDR3 protein: CASSSRGKTDTQYF

D gene: NA
clone size: NA
V gene: TRBV7-9
J gene: TRBJ2-5
CDR3 DNA: TGTGCCAGCAGCTTAAGCGGGTTCGGGGAGACCCAGTACTTC
CDR3 protein: CASSLSGFGETQYF

D gene: TRBD2
clone size: NA
V gene: TRBV9
J gene: TRBJ2-3
CDR3 DNA: TGTGCCAGCACGACCACGGGAGGAGATCAAGATACGCAGTATTTT
CDR3 protein: CASTTTGGDQDTQYF

D gene: TRBD1
clone size: NA
V gene: TRBV18
J gene: TRBJ1-2
CDR3 DNA: TGTGCCAGCTCACCACCGGGACAGGGGGGCTATGGCTACACCTTC
CDR3 protein: CASSPPGQGGYGYTF

D gene: NA
clone size: NA
V gene: TRBV2
J gene: TRBJ2-2
CDR3 DNA: TGTGCCAGCAGTTACTCCTCGAACACCGGGGAGCTGTTTTTT
CDR3 protein: CASSYSSNTGELFF

D gene: NA
clone size: NA
V gene: TRBV21-1
J gene: TRBJ2-5
CDR3 DNA: TGTGCCACCGCTGGACTAGCGGGAGATGGTGAGACTCAGTACTTC
CDR3 protein: CATAGLAGDGETQYF

D gene: TRBD1
clone size: NA
V gene: TRBV27
J gene: TRBJ1-1
CDR3 DNA: TGTGCCAGCAGTTTAGGGACAGGGGCCACTGAAGCTTTCTTT
CDR3 protein: CASSLGTGATEAFF

D gene: TRBD2
clone size: NA
V gene: TRBV4-2
J gene: TRBJ2-1
CDR3 DNA: TGTGCCAGCAGTCAAGGCCGGGGGGGTCACAATGAGCAGTTCTTC
CDR3 protein: CASSQGRGGHNEQFF

D gene: TRBD1
clone size: NA
V gene: TRBV18
J gene: TRBJ2-7
CDR3 DNA: TGTGCCAGCTCCCCCGGGACAGGCCGCTACGAGCAGTACTTC
CDR3 protein: CASSPGTGRYEQYF

D gene: NA
clone size: NA
V gene: TRBV7-9
J gene: TRBJ2-3
CDR3 DNA: TGTGCCAGCAGCCTATCCCCTCCTCGCACAGATACGCAGTATTTT
CDR3 protein: CASSLSPPRTDTQYF